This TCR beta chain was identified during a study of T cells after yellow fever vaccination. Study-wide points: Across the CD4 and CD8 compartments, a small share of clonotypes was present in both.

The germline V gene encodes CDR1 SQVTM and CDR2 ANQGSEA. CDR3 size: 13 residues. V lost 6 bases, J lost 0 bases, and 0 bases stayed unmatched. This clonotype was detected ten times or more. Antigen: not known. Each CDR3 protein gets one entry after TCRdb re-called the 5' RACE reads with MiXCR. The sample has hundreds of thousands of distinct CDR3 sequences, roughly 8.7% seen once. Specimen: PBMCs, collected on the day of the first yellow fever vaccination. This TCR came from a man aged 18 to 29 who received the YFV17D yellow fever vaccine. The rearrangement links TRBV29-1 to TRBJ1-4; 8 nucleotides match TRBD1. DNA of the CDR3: TGCAGCGTACAGGGGGCAACTAATGAAAAACTGTTTTTT. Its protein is CSVQGATNEKLFF.